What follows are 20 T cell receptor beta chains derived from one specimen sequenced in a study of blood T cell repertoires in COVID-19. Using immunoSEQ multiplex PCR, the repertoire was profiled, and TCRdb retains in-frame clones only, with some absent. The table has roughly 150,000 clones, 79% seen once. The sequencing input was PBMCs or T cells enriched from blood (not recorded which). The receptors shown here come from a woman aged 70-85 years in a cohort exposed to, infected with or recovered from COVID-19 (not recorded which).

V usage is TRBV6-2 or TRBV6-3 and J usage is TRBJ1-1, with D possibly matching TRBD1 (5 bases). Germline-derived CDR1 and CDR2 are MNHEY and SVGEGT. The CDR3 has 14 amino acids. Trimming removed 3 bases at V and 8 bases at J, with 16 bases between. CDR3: CASSYTRGASEAFF. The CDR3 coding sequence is TGTGCCAGCAGTTATACCCGCGGGGCTTCCGAAGCTTTCTTT.

The CDR3 loop reads CASGSPQAGSYNEQFF. CDR3 sequence (DNA): TGTGCTAGTGGTTCCCCCCAAGCAGGCTCCTACAATGAGCAGTTCTTC. The chain recombines TRBV12-5 with TRBJ2-1; D unresolved. V dropped 4 bases and J dropped 0 bases, with 13 bases sitting between them. Germline CDR1 is LGHNT and CDR2 is FRNRAP. CDR3 length equals 16 residues. The whole variable domain, remainder taken from reference TRBV12-5 and TRBJ2-1, is DARVTQTPRHKVTEMGQEVTMRCQPILGHNTVFWYRQTMMQGLELLAYFRNRAPLDDSGMPKDRFSAEMPDATLATLKIQPSEPRDSAVYFCASGSPQAGSYNEQFFGPGTRLTVL.

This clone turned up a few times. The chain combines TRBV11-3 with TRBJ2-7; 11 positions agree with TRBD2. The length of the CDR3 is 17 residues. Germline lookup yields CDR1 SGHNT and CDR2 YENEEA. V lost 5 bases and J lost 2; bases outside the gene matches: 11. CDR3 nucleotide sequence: TGTGCCAGCAGCCACTGGTTAGCGGGAGGGAATACCTACGAGCAGTACTTC. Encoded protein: CASSHWLAGGNTYEQYF. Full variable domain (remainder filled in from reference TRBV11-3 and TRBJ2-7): EAGVVQSPRYKIIEKKQPVAFWCNPISGHNTLYWYLQNLGQGPELLIRYENEEAVDDSQLPKDRFSAERLKGVDSTLKIQPAELGDSAVYLCASSHWLAGGNTYEQYFGPGTRLTVT.

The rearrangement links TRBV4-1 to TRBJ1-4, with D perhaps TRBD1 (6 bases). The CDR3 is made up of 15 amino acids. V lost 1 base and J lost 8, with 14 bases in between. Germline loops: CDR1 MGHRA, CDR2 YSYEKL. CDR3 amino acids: CASSQGQLGGEKLFF. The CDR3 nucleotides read TGCGCCAGCAGCCAAGGCCAACTAGGGGGAGAAAAACTGTTTTTT.

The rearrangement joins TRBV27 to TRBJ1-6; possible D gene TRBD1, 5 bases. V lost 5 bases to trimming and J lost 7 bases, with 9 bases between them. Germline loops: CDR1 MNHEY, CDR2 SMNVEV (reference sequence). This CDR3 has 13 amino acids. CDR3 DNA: TGTGCCAGCAGTGCACGACAGAATTCACCCCTCCACTTT. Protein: CASSARQNSPLHF.

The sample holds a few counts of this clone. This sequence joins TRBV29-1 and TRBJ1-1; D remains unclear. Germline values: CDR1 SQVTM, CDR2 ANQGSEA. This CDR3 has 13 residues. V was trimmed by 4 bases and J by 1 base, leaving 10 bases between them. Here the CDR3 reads CSVAPRANTEAFF. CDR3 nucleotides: TGCAGCGTTGCTCCGAGGGCGAACACTGAAGCTTTCTTT.

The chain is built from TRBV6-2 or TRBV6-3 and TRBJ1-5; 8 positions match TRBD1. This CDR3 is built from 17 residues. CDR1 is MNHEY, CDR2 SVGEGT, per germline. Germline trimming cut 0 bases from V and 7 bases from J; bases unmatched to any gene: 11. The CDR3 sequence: CASSYSRTGRRVQPQHF. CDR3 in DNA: TGTGCCAGCAGTTACTCCAGGACAGGGAGAAGGGTCCAGCCCCAGCATTTT.

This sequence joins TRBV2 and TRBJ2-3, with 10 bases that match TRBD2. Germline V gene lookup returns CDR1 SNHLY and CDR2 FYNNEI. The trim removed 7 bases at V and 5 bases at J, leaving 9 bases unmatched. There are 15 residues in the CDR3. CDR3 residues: CASIKSLAGEDTQYF. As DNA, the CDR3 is TGTGCCAGCATAAAGAGTCTAGCGGGAGAAGATACGCAGTATTTT.

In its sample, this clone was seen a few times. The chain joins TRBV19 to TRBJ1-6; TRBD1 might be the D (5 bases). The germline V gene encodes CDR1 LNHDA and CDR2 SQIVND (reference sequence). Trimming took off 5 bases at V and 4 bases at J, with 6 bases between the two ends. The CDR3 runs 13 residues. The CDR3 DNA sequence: TGTGCCAGTAGTGGACAATATAATTCACCCCTCCACTTT. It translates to CASSGQYNSPLHF. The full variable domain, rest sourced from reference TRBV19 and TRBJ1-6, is DGGITQSPKYLFRKEGQNVTLSCEQNLNHDAMYWYRQDPGQGLRLIYYSQIVNDFQKGDIAEGYSVSREKKESFPLTVTSAQKNPTAFYLCASSGQYNSPLHFGNGTRLTVT.

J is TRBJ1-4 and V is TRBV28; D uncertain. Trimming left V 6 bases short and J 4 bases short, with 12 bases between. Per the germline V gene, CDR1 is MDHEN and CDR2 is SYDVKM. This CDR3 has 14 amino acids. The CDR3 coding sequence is TGTGCCAGCAGCCCAGGACTTTATAATGAAAAACTGTTTTTT. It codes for CASSPGLYNEKLFF.

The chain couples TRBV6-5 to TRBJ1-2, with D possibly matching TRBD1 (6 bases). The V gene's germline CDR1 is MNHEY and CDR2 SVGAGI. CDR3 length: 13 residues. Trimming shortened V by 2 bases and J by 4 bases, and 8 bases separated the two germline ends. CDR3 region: CASSYGGAYGYTF. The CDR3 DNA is TGTGCCAGCAGTTACGGGGGGGCCTATGGCTACACCTTC.

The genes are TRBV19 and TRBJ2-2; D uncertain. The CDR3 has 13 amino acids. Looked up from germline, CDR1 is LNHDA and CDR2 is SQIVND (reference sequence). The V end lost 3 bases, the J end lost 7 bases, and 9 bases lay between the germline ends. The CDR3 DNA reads TGTGCCAGTAGTATTCAGGTCGTCGGGGAGCTGTTTTTT. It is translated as CASSIQVVGELFF.

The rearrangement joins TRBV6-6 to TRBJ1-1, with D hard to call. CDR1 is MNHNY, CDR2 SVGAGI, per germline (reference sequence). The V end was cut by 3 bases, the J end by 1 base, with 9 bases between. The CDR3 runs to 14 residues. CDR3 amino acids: CASSYVSANTEAFF. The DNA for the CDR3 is TGTGCCAGCAGTTATGTCAGTGCGAACACTGAAGCTTTCTTT.

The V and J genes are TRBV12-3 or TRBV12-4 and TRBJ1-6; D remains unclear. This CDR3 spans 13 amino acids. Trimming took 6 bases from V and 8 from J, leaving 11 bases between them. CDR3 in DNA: TGTGCCAGCAGCCCATTTCGGGATTCACCCCTCCACTTT. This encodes CASSPFRDSPLHF.

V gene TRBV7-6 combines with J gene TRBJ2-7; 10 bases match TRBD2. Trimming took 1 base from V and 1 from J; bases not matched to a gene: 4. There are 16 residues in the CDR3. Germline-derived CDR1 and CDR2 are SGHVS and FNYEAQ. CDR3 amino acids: CASSLGSTSGSYEQYF. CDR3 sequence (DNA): TGTGCCAGCAGCTTAGGATCGACTAGCGGGTCCTACGAGCAGTACTTC.

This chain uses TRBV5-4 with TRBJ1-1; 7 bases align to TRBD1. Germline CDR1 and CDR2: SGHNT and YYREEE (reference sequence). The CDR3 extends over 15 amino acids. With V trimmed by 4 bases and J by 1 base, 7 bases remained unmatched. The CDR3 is CASSLGGQTNTEAFF. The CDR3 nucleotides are TGTGCCAGCAGCCTGGGGGGACAGACGAACACTGAAGCTTTCTTT. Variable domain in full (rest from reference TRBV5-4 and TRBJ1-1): ETGVTQSPTHLIKTRGQQVTLRCSSQSGHNTVSWYQQALGQGPQFIFQYYREEENGRGNFPPRFSGLQFPNYSSELNVNALELDDSALYLCASSLGGQTNTEAFFGQGTRLTVV.

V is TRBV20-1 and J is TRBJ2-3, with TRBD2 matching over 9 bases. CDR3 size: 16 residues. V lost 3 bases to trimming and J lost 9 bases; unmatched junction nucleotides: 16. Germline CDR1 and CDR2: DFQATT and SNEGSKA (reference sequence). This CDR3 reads CSASWREGPGGWTQYF. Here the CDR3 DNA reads TGCAGTGCTAGTTGGCGGGAGGGCCCCGGAGGTTGGACGCAGTATTTT.

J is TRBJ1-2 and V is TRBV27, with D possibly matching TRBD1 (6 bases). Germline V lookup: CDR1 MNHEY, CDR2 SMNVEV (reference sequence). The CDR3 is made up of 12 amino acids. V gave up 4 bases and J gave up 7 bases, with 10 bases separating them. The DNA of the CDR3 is TGTGCCAGCAGTTCATACAGGGCTGGCTACACCTTC. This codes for CASSSYRAGYTF.

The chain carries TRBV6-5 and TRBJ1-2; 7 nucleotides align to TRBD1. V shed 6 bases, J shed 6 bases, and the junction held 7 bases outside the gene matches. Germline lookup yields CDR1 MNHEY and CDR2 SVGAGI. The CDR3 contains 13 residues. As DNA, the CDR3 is TGTGCCAGCAGACAGGGGTTAGGGAATGGCTACACCTTC. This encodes CASRQGLGNGYTF.

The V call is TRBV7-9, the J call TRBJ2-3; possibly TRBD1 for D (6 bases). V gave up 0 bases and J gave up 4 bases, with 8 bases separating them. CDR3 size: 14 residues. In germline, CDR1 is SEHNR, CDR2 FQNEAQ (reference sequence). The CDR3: CASSLAGAPDTQYF. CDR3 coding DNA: TGTGCCAGCAGCTTAGCGGGGGCCCCAGATACGCAGTATTTT.